This is a list of T cell receptor beta chains from one sample in a study of CD8+ T cells in alopecia areata. The data were produced by immunoSEQ multiplex PCR, yet TCRdb's version contains in-frame clones alone and is incomplete. The table includes approximately 210,000 clones, roughly 44% detected once. Sequences were derived from CD4+ T cells sorted from blood, sampled around week 37, from a patient treated with tofacitinib. The receptors shown here come from a human donor with alopecia areata. Both conserved end residues are part of each CDR3. Each record gives: J gene, V gene, CDR3 protein.

>TRBJ2-7|TRBV6-5
CASSYSGQGGGEQYF
>TRBJ2-7|TRBV6-1
CASRRGQGDPYEQYF
>TRBJ2-7|TRBV9
CASSRRTDTYEQYF
>TRBJ2-5|TRBV27
CASSTMRRASGIQETQYF
>TRBJ2-1|TRBV30
CAWRGRRLAYNNEQFF
>TRBJ1-2|TRBV6-5
CASSLTPDRTLYTF
>TRBJ2-3|TRBV25-1
CASSEPHQTDTQYF
>TRBJ1-2|TRBV30
CAWSVSRGYGYTF
>TRBJ2-3|TRBV9
CASSVDLAADTQYF
>TRBJ2-7|TRBV23-1
CASSQGSNRGRCEQYF
>TRBJ1-1|TRBV23-1
CASSQSARQGDTEAFF
>TRBJ2-1|TRBV11-2
CASSSPSFNEQFF
>TRBJ2-1|TRBV27
CASSKGWVGHYNEQFF
>TRBJ2-1|TRBV6-6
CASSDQAAGGAAKQFF
>TRBJ2-5|TRBV18
CASSPGLAVQETQYF
>TRBJ2-7|TRBV7-8
CASSRVSSEQYF
>TRBJ2-1|TRBV7-9
CASSSHNEQFF
>TRBJ2-5|TRBV5-1
CASNPASGTPGAQYF
>TRBJ2-5|TRBV7-2
CASSLTAGPAFPQYF
>TRBJ2-7|TRBV4-2
CASSQEVGNEQYF
>TRBJ2-2|TRBV30
CGTPQNTGELFF
>TRBJ2-3|TRBV29-1
CSVEDGRQSASTDTQYF
>TRBJ2-7|TRBV28
CASSPTGWVHEQYF
>TRBJ1-1|TRBV5-1
CASQRSTQNTEAFF
>TRBJ1-4|TRBV5-1
CASSLNGSPGEKLFF
>TRBJ2-1|TRBV11-2
CASSLGTSGRSEQFF
>TRBJ1-5|TRBV30
CAWSVGSYQPQHF
>TRBJ2-7|TRBV20-1
CSAQGGRRQYF
>TRBJ1-1|TRBV28
CASSFPGRSSNTEAFF
>TRBJ2-7|TRBV25-1
CASTSASGPYEQYF
>TRBJ2-5|TRBV18
CASSPRVNQETQYF
>TRBJ2-3|TRBV7-2
CASSRIAGGRDTQYF
>TRBJ2-5|TRBV29-1
CSGRDTPQETQYF
>TRBJ2-1|TRBV7-2
CASRPRRGNEQFF
>TRBJ1-2|TRBV30
CAWCPFQGYGYTF
>TRBJ2-3|TRBV29-1
CSVVLYGPSTDTQYF
>TRBJ2-1|TRBV19
CASSIVSSGLQFF
>TRBJ2-7|TRBV18
CASSPPTGTAYEQYF
>TRBJ1-4|TRBV5-1
CASSITTVGGGEKLFF
>TRBJ2-7|TRBV18
CASSRGQSYEQYF
>TRBJ2-1|TRBV29-1
CSVQRDRVYNEQFF